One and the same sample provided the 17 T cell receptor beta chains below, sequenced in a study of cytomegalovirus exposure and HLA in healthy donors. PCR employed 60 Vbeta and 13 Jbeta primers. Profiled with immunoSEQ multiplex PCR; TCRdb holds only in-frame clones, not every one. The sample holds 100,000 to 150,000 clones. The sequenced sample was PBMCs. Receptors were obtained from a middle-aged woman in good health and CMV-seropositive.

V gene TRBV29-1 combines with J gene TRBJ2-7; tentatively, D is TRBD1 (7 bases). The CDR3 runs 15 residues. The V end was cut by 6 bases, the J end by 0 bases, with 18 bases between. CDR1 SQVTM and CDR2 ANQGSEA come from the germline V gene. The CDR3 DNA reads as TGCAGCGTCTCAGGGGGGAGCCTTAGCTCCTACGAGCAGTACTTC. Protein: CSVSGGSLSSYEQYF.

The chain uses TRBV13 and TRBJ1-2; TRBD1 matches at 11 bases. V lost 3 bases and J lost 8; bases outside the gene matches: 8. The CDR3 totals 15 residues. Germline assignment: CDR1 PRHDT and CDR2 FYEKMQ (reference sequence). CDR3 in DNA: TGTGCCAGCAGCTTCTGGACAGGGGGCCTGGAAGGCTACACCTTC. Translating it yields CASSFWTGGLEGYTF. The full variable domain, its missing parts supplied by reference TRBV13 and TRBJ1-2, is AAGVIQSPRHLIKEKRETATLKCYPIPRHDTVYWYQQGPGQDPQFLISFYEKMQSDKGSIPDRFSAQQFSDYHSELNMSSLELGDSALYFCASSFWTGGLEGYTFGSGTRLTVV.

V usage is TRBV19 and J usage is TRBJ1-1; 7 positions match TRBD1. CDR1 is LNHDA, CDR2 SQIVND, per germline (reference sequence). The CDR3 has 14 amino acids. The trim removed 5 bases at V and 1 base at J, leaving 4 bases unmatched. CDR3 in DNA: TGTGCCAGTAGTGCCGGGACAGCGAACACTGAAGCTTTCTTT. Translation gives CASSAGTANTEAFF. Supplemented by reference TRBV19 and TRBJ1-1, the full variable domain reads DGGITQSPKYLFRKEGQNVTLSCEQNLNHDAMYWYRQDPGQGLRLIYYSQIVNDFQKGDIAEGYSVSREKKESFPLTVTSAQKNPTAFYLCASSAGTANTEAFFGQGTRLTVV.

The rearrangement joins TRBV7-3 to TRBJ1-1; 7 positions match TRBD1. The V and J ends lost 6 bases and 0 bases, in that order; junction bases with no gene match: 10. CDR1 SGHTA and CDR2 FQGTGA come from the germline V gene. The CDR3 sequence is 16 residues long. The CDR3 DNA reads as TGTGCCAGCAGGATAAACCCGGGACAGTTGAACACTGAAGCTTTCTTT. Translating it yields CASRINPGQLNTEAFF.

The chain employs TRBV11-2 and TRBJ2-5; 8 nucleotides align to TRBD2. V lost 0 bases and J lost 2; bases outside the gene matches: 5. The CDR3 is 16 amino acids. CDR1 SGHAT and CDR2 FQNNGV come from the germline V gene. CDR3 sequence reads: CASSLDPPGGQETQYF. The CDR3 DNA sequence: TGTGCCAGCAGCTTAGATCCCCCGGGAGGGCAAGAGACCCAGTACTTC. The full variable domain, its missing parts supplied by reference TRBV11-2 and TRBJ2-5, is EAGVAQSPRYKIIEKRQSVAFWCNPISGHATLYWYQQILGQGPKLLIQFQNNGVVDDSQLPKDRFSAERLKGVDSTLKIQPAKLEDSAVYLCASSLDPPGGQETQYFGPGTRLLVL.

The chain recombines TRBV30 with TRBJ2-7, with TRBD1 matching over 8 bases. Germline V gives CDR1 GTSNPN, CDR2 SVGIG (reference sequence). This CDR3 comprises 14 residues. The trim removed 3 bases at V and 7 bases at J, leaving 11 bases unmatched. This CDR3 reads CAWSQDRDPIEQYF. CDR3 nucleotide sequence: TGTGCCTGGAGCCAGGACAGGGACCCTATAGAGCAGTACTTC. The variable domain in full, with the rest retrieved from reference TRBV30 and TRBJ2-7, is SQTIHQWPATLVQPVGSPLSLECTVEGTSNPNLYWYRQAAGRGLQLLFYSVGIGQISSEVPQNLSASRPQDRQFILSSKKLLLSDSGFYLCAWSQDRDPIEQYFGPGTRLTVT.

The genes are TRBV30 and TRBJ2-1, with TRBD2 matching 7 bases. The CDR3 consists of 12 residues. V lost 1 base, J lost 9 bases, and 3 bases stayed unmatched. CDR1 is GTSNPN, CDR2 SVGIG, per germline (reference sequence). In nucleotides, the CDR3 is TGTGCCTGGAGTGGGACTAGTAGTGAGCAGTTCTTC. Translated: CAWSGTSSEQFF.

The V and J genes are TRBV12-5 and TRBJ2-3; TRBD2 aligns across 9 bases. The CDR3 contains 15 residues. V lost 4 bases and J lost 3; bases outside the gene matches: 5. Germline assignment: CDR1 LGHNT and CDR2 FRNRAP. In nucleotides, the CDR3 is TGTGCTAGTGGTTCTGGCGGGAGGGGTACAGATACGCAGTATTTT. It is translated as CASGSGGRGTDTQYF.

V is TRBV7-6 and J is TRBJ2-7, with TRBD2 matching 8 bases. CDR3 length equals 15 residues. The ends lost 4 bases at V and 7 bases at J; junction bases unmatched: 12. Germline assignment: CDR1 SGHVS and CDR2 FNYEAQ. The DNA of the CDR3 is TGTGCCAGCAGCTCGCTTGGACGGGAGGGAGGGGAGCAGTACTTC. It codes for CASSSLGREGGEQYF.

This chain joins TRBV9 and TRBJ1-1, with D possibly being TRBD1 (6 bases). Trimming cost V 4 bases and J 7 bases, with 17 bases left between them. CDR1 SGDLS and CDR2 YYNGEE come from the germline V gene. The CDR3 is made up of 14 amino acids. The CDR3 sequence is CASSFRGGEGEAFF. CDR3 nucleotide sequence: TGTGCCAGCAGCTTCCGTGGGGGCGAGGGTGAAGCTTTCTTT.

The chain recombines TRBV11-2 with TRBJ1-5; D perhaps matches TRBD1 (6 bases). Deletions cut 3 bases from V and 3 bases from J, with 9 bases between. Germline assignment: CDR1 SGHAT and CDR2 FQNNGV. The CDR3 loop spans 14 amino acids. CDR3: CASSFTGINQPQHF. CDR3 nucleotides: TGTGCCAGCAGCTTCACAGGGATCAATCAGCCCCAGCATTTT.

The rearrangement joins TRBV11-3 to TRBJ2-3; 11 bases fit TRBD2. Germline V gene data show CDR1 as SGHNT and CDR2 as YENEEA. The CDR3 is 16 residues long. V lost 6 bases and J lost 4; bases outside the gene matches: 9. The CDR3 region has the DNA TGTGCCAGCAGTAAAAGACTAGCGGGAAGGTCAGATACGCAGTATTTT. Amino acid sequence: CASSKRLAGRSDTQYF.

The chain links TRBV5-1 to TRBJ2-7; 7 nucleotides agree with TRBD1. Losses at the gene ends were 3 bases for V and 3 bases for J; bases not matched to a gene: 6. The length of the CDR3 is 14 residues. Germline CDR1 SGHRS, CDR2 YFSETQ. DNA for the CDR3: TGCGCCAGCAGCTCCTACAGGGGAAACTACGAGCAGTACTTC. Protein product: CASSSYRGNYEQYF.

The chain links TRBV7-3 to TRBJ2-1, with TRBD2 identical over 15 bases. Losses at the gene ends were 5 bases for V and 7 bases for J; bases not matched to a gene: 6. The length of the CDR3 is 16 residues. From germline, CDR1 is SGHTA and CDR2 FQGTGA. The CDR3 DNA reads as TGTGCCAGCAGCGTGACCGGGACTAGCGGGGGGAATGAGCAGTTCTTC. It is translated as CASSVTGTSGGNEQFF.

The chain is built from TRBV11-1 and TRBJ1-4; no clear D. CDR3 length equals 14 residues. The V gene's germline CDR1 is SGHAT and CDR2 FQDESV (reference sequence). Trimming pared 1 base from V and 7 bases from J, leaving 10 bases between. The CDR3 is CASSLGHRGEKLFF. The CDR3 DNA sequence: TGTGCCAGCAGCTTAGGACACCGGGGTGAAAAACTGTTTTTT.

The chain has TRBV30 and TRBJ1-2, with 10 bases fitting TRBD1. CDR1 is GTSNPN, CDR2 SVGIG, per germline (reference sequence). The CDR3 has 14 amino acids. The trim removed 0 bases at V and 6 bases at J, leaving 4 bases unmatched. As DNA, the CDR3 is TGTGCCTGGAGTGTAGACAGGGGGCCAAATGGCTACACCTTC. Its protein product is CAWSVDRGPNGYTF.

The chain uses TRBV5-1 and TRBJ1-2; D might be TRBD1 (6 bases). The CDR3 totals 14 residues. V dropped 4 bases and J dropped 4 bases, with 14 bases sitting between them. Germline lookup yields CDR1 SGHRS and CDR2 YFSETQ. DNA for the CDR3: TGCGCCAGCAGCCAGGGACAAGAAGTCTATGGCTACACCTTC. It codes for CASSQGQEVYGYTF.